One TCR beta chain is described in this entry. The entry originates in a study of blood T cell repertoires in COVID-19. The overall study: The origin of the acute and convalescent COVID-19 samples was the United States, Italy and Spain.

V lost 1 base and J lost 5; bases outside the gene matches: 2. CDR1 is SGHTA and CDR2 is FQGTGA in the germline V gene. The CDR3 loop spans 15 amino acids. Study processing details: From reference gene primer amplification, estimates of nucleated cell counts were derived. Libraries were prepared by immunoSEQ multiplex PCR; TCRdb keeps only in-frame clonotypes and omits some of them. V and J calls and clone size are as listed in that table; D and trimming were resolved from the DNA. The sample has some 200,000 clones; around 80% are singletons. Allocation to cohorts depended on clinical history reported by the participants. Recovery among Cohort 3 donors was established by two negative PCRs, clearance, or symptom resolution.

The sequencing sample was made of PBMCs or T cells enriched from blood (not recorded which). The origin of this receptor is a woman between 50 and 59 years old who had recovered from COVID-19. The chain links TRBV7-3 to TRBJ2-2; TRBD2 aligns across 9 bases. DNA for the CDR3: TGTGCCAGCAGCTTAAGTCTAGCGGGGACCGGGGAGCTGTTTTTT. It encodes CASSLSLAGTGELFF.